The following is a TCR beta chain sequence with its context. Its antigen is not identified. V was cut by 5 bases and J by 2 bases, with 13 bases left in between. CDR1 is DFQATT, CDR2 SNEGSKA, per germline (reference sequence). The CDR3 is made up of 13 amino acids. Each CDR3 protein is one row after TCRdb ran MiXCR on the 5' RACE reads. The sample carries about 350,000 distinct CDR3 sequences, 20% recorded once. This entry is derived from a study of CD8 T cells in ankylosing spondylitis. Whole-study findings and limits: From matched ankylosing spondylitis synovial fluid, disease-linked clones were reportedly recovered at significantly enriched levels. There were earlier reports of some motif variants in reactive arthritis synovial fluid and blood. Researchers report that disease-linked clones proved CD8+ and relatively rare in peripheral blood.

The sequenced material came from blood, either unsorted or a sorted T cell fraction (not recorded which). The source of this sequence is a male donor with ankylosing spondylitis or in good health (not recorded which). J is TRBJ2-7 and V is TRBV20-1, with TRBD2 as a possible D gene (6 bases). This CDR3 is CSARDWGTYEQYF. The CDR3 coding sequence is TGCAGTGCTCGGGACTGGGGAACCTACGAGCAGTACTTC.